This TCR beta chain is from a study of regulatory T cells in long-lasting Graves disease. The wider study: Over 5 years on antithyroid drugs plus positive TSH receptor antibodies marked Graves' disease as persistent.

This CDR3 is 14 amino acids long. V lost 0 bases, J lost 0 bases, and 8 bases lay in between. In germline, CDR1 is GTSNPN, CDR2 SVGIG (reference sequence). Combining iRepertoire HTBI primers with Arm-PCR of CDR3 regions, the authors built TCR beta libraries. One entry per CDR3 protein results from TCRdb running MiXCR on the multiplex PCR reads. The table has over 650,000 distinct CDR3 sequences, about 30% seen once; the top ten hold around 42%. This clonotype came up a few times. Time point of the sample: persistent/refractory GD, antithyroid drugs over 5 years with positive TRAb. Making the TCR library involved RNA that had been extracted from PBMCs.

The TCR originated in a female donor with Graves disease. This chain joins TRBV30 and TRBJ1-2; D call uncertain. The sample in question was peripheral blood mononuclear cells (PBMCs), obtained when the disease was refractory, from a patient treated with antithyroid drugs. The CDR3 is CAWSVRLANYGYTF. The CDR3 nucleotides read TGTGCCTGGAGTGTACGCCTAGCTAACTATGGCTACACCTTC.